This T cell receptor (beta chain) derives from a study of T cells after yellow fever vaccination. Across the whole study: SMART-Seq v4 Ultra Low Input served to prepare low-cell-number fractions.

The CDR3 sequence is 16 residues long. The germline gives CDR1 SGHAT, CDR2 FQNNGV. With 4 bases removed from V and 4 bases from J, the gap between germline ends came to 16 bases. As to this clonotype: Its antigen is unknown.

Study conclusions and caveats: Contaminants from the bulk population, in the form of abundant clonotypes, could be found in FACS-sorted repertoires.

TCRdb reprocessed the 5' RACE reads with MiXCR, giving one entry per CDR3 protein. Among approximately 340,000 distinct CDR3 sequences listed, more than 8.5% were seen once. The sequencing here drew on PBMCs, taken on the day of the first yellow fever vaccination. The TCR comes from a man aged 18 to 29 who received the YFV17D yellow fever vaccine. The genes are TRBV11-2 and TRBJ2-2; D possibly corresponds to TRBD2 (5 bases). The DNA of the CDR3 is TGTGCCAGCAGCTCCCAAAAAAGGGCGGGCACCGGGGAGCTGTTTTTT. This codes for CASSSQKRAGTGELFF.